The next 7 T cell receptor beta chains were all read from a single sample in a study of T-cell memory formation after mild COVID-19. TCRdb reprocessed the 5' RACE reads via MiXCR and lists one record per CDR3 protein. The sample consists of about 430,000 distinct CDR3 sequences, 15% to 20% of them appearing once. Sequencing used PBMCs or a T cell subset sorted from them (not recorded which). These receptors were collected from a man in his late teens or twenties who had mild COVID-19 (a few samples of this study predate the infection). Cell type and time point are not known.

This clonotype has more than one count but fewer than ten. The V and J genes are TRBV5-1 and TRBJ2-3; 15 nucleotides line up with TRBD2. Germline assignment: CDR1 SGHRS and CDR2 YFSETQ. The CDR3 loop spans 17 amino acids. Trimming at V came to 4 bases and at J to 2 bases, leaving 5 bases not matched to a gene. CDR3 in DNA: TGCGCCAGCAGCCCGGGGACTAGCGGGGGGCACACAGATACGCAGTATTTT. Protein: CASSPGTSGGHTDTQYF.

This clonotype has ten or more counts. The chain has TRBV11-2 and TRBJ2-5; D is possibly TRBD1 (6 bases). V was clipped by 3 bases and J by 7 bases, with 9 bases between them. The CDR3 spans 12 residues. Germline V gene sequence: CDR1 SGHAT, CDR2 FQNNGV. CDR3 nucleotide sequence: TGTGCCAGCAGCTTGGGGGCAGGGACCCAGTACTTC. As protein: CASSLGAGTQYF.

The V gene is TRBV7-2, the J gene TRBJ1-5; the D is unclear. Germline assignment: CDR1 SGHTA and CDR2 FQGNSA. With 1 base removed from V and 10 bases from J, the gap between germline ends came to 5 bases. The CDR3 is 11 residues long. CDR3 protein: CASSLVGPQHF. CDR3 DNA sequence: TGTGCCAGCAGCTTAGTCGGACCCCAGCATTTT.

The genes are TRBV7-9 and TRBJ2-1; 9 bases align to TRBD1. Trimming at V came to 5 bases and at J to 8 bases, leaving 7 bases not matched to a gene. The CDR3 has 14 residues. CDR1 and CDR2 from the germline V gene are SEHNR and FQNEAQ (reference sequence). The CDR3 DNA follows: TGTGCCAGCAGCGTCCGGGACAGGGTCCATGAGCAGTTCTTC. It encodes CASSVRDRVHEQFF.

The chain recombines TRBV20-1 with TRBJ1-1; TRBD1 matches 7 bases. Unmatched junction bases numbered 12, after V lost 7 bases and J lost 10 bases. Germline values: CDR1 DFQATT, CDR2 SNEGSKA (reference sequence). This CDR3 region has 12 residues. The CDR3 DNA is TGCAGTGTCTTAGACAGGGAGCAGCGAGCTTTCTTT. Translating it yields CSVLDREQRAFF.

This clonotype was seen at least ten times. The V gene is TRBV7-9, the J gene TRBJ1-6; D gene unclear. This CDR3 contains 13 residues. Germline V CDR1 and CDR2: SEHNR, FQNEAQ (reference sequence). V was pared by 5 bases and J by 9 bases, with 11 bases between. CDR3: CASSPTAGSPLHF. CDR3 in DNA: TGTGCCAGCAGCCCGACCGCGGGTTCACCCCTCCACTTT.

The sample holds many counts of this clonotype. The CDR3 spells CASSSNRAEEKLFF. CDR3 nucleotide sequence: TGTGCCAGCAGTTCAAACAGGGCTGAGGAAAAACTGTTTTTT. The chain uses TRBV12-3 or TRBV12-4 and TRBJ1-4, with D maybe TRBD1 (6 bases). V lost 4 bases and J 8 bases, leaving 14 bases between the germline ends. The CDR3 sequence is 14 residues long.